The T cell receptor (beta chain) under discussion was sequenced for a study of OX40 agonist ivuxolimab in advanced cancers. Study in general: Earlier anti-PD-1, anti-PD-L1 or anti-CTLA-4 therapy was permitted; 30% to 50% had received some. Study-level points and caveats: Researchers report that CD8+ T cells had, on average, more expanded clones than CD4+.

With regard to this clone: Its antigen remains unidentified.

This CDR3 is built from 15 residues. Losses at the gene ends were 3 bases for V and 1 base for J; bases not matched to a gene: 3. Germline V lookup: CDR1 KGHSH, CDR2 LQKENI. Blood sampling was done at baseline, cycle 4 day 1, and cycle 7 day 1. Sequencing was performed with immunoSEQ multiplex PCR; in TCRdb, only in-frame clones are kept and a portion is missing. The profile shows more than 75,000 clones, roughly nine tenths of them singletons. This chain connects TRBV18 to TRBJ2-3; TRBD1 matches 8 bases. The sequencing here drew on CD4+ or CD8+ T cells sorted from blood, taken in a trial of the OX40 agonist ivuxolimab. This TCR was recovered from an adult with an advanced solid tumor such as melanoma, head and neck, liver or kidney cancer. The CDR3 DNA is TGTGCCAGCTCACCCCAGGGGGCCGGCACAGATACGCAGTATTTT. Its protein product is CASSPQGAGTDTQYF.